This is a list of T cell receptor beta chains from one sample in a study of CD8 T cells in seronegative destructive rheumatoid arthritis. TCRdb's copy holds only in-frame clones and misses some; the assay was immunoSEQ multiplex PCR. This table holds 13,000 or so clones, less than 90% found once. Sequencing was done on a sample of CD8+ T cells from blood. These receptors all stem from a woman aged 25 to 55 with seronegative destructive rheumatoid arthritis. Each CDR3 is given with its conserved first and last residue. The D gene is left open where the match is weak. The size entry is marked missing in some rows and otherwise reads once, few, many or a size class.

NA | TRBJ2-7 | TRBV5-4 | NA | CASSSMGQSYYEQYF | TGTGCCAGCAGCTCGATGGGCCAGAGTTACTACGAGCAGTACTTC
TRBD1 | TRBJ2-1 | TRBV14 | NA | CASSQKTGVGEQFF | TGTGCCAGCAGCCAAAAAACAGGGGTAGGGGAGCAGTTCTTC
TRBD1 | TRBJ1-1 | TRBV28 | once | CASSHRGMNTEAFF | TGTGCCAGCAGCCACAGGGGAATGAACACTGAAGCTTTCTTT
TRBD1 | TRBJ1-1 | TRBV28 | NA | CASSSLGTAMNTEAFF | TGTGCCAGCAGTTCCCTGGGGACAGCAATGAACACTGAAGCTTTCTTT
NA | TRBJ2-3 | TRBV11-3 | NA | CASSPAADTQYF | TGTGCCAGCAGCCCCGCCGCGGATACGCAGTATTTT
NA | TRBJ2-1 | TRBV28 | NA | CASSTIVGRTGSYNEQFF | TGTGCCAGCAGCACCATTGTGGGTCGGACGGGGTCCTACAATGAGCAGTTCTTC
TRBD1 | TRBJ2-3 | TRBV27 | NA | CASSPTTGSRADTQYF | TGTGCCAGCAGTCCCACGACAGGGTCTAGGGCAGATACGCAGTATTTT
NA | TRBJ1-1 | TRBV9 | NA | CASSVGQSEAFF | TGTGCCAGCAGCGTCGGACAATCCGAAGCTTTCTTT
TRBD1 | TRBJ1-1 | TRBV19 | NA | CASSPDRGAEAFF | TGTGCCAGTAGCCCCGACAGGGGAGCTGAAGCTTTCTTT
TRBD2 | TRBJ2-5 | TRBV7-8 | NA | CASSLVLAGNQETQYF | TGTGCCAGCAGCTTAGTACTAGCGGGTAACCAAGAGACCCAGTACTTC
NA | TRBJ1-1 | TRBV9 | NA | CASSAAENTEAFF | TGTGCCAGCAGCGCTGCAGAGAACACTGAAGCTTTCTTT
TRBD1 | TRBJ1-2 | TRBV11-1 | NA | CASSTMTGTGYTF | TGTGCCAGCAGCACTATGACAGGGACGGGCTACACCTTC
TRBD1 | TRBJ2-7 | TRBV4-1 | NA | CASSHRTGASYEQYF | TGCGCCAGCAGCCACCGGACAGGGGCTTCCTACGAGCAGTACTTC